These 30 T cell receptor beta chains were sequenced from one sample in a study of T cells in Graves' hyperthyroidism and ophthalmopathy. The source material, RNA transcripts, was used to amplify TCR beta CDR3 regions. The study used the HTBI primer set for a first-round RT-PCR of the TCR CDR3. Via MiXCR, TCRdb re-called the multiplex PCR reads, giving one row per CDR3 protein. Among some 620,000 distinct CDR3 sequences listed, roughly 15% were seen once. Sequenced: blood. These receptors all stem from a woman younger than 45 with Graves' hyperthyroidism.

This clonotype has ten or more counts. The CDR3 bases are TGTGCCAGCAGAATCGTTTCGGGATCCTACGAGCAGTACTTC. Its protein is CASRIVSGSYEQYF. The rearrangement joins TRBV28 to TRBJ2-7, with TRBD2 as a possible D gene (5 bases). Germline CDR1 is MDHEN and CDR2 is SYDVKM. V was cut by 6 bases and J by 1 base, with 13 bases left in between. The CDR3 has 14 amino acids.

This clonotype was detected ten times or more. The chain carries TRBV12-3 or TRBV12-4 and TRBJ2-3, with D possibly being TRBD1 or TRBD2 (6 bases each). V was trimmed by 3 bases and J by 5 bases, leaving 18 bases between them. The CDR3 contains 16 residues. This CDR3 reads CASSLFRWGAEDTQYF. For the CDR3, the DNA is TGTGCCAGCAGTTTGTTTCGGTGGGGGGCGGAAGATACGCAGTATTTT.

V and J are TRBV7-9 and TRBJ2-2; no definite D call. This CDR3 spans 14 amino acids. From germline, CDR1 is SEHNR and CDR2 FQNEAQ (reference sequence). Trimming removed 0 bases from V and 2 bases from J, with 4 bases in between. The CDR3 bases are TGTGCCAGCAGCTTAGCCTCCAACACCGGGGAGCTGTTTTTT. This gives the protein CASSLASNTGELFF.

The rearrangement uses TRBV5-1 and TRBJ2-1, with 7 bases identical to TRBD2. Germline V gene lookup returns CDR1 SGHRS and CDR2 YFSETQ. CDR3 length equals 15 residues. The V segment lost 0 bases and the J segment 8 bases; nucleotides outside the gene matches: 8. The CDR3 DNA is TGCGCCAGCAGCTTGGATCGCGGGAGCCCCGATGAGCAGTTCTTC. Its translation is CASSLDRGSPDEQFF.

This clonotype was picked up many times. This rearrangement joins TRBV27 to TRBJ2-7; TRBD2 is a possible D gene (6 bases). Trimming left V 7 bases short and J 1 base short, with 14 bases between. The CDR3 has 14 residues. Germline values: CDR1 MNHEY, CDR2 SMNVEV (reference sequence). The CDR3 bases are TGTGCCAGCACCCTACGAGGGACTTCCTACGAGCAGTACTTC. It codes for CASTLRGTSYEQYF.

In this sample, this clonotype turned up many times. The V gene is TRBV2, the J gene TRBJ2-3; no firm D call. This CDR3 is built from 12 residues. V shed 3 bases and J shed 4 bases, with 5 bases lying between them. The germline V gene has CDR1 SNHLY and CDR2 FYNNEI. The CDR3 here is CASSEASDTQYF. Written as DNA, the CDR3 is TGTGCCAGCAGTGAGGCCTCAGATACGCAGTATTTT.

Many counts were recorded for this clonotype. CDR3 protein: CASSFSRDGPSYEQYF. The CDR3 DNA reads as TGTGCCAGCAGTTTTAGCCGGGACGGGCCCTCCTACGAGCAGTACTTC. The rearrangement uses TRBV12-3 or TRBV12-4 and TRBJ2-7; D might be TRBD1 or TRBD2, each matching 5 bases. V was clipped by 3 bases and J by 0 bases, with 15 bases between them. The CDR3 covers 16 residues.

There are many counts of this clonotype. This chain uses TRBV12-3 or TRBV12-4 with TRBJ1-6, with D possibly being TRBD1 (5 bases). Trimming removed 3 bases from V and 8 bases from J, with 11 bases in between. This CDR3 is built from 14 residues. The CDR3 spells CASSLSGRHSPLHF. The CDR3 DNA sequence: TGTGCCAGCAGTTTGTCAGGGCGACATTCACCCCTCCACTTT.

The V gene is TRBV7-8, the J gene TRBJ2-5; D gene uncertain. V was pared by 2 bases and J by 4 bases, with 11 bases between. Germline CDR1 SGHVS, CDR2 FQNEAQ. The CDR3 consists of 14 residues. DNA for the CDR3: TGTGCCAGCAGCTTACCCAGTCCGGGAGAGACCCAGTACTTC. The encoded protein is CASSLPSPGETQYF.

There are many counts of this clonotype. This chain connects TRBV28 to TRBJ2-5, with D perhaps matching TRBD2 (6 bases). Germline V gene lookup returns CDR1 MDHEN and CDR2 SYDVKM. This CDR3 has 14 amino acids. Trimming cost V 4 bases and J 3 bases, with 12 bases left between them. The CDR3 region has the DNA TGTGCCAGCAGTTCCCGTGGGAGGAAAGAGACCCAGTACTTC. Encoded protein: CASSSRGRKETQYF.

This clonotype was counted between two and nine times. Compared with germline, one end of the junction differs, possibly owing to a read error. The gene calls are TRBV7-7 and TRBJ2-5; the D gene is possibly TRBD2 (5 bases). The germline gives CDR1 SSHAT, CDR2 FNYEAQ (reference sequence). The CDR3 loop spans 15 amino acids. The CDR3 nucleotides are TGTGCTAGCAGCTTAGTACTAGGGAATCCAGAGACCCAGTACTTC. Its translation is CASSLVLGNPETQYF. Looking up the rest from reference TRBV7-7 and TRBJ2-5 gives the full variable domain: GAGVSQSPRYKVTKRGQDVTLRCDPISSHATLYWYQQALGQGPEFLTYFNYEAQPDKSGLPSDRFSAERPEGSISTLTIQRTEQRDSAMYRCASSLVLGNPETQYFGPGTRLLVL.

This clonotype has ten or more counts. This chain links TRBV12-3 or TRBV12-4 with TRBJ1-3; D is perhaps TRBD1 (5 bases). This CDR3 spans 17 amino acids. V was trimmed by 2 bases and J by 0 bases, leaving 14 bases between them. The CDR3 DNA sequence: TGTGCCAGCAGTTTAAGGGACGGACGGATCTCTGGAAACACCATATATTTT. Amino acids: CASSLRDGRISGNTIYF.

This clonotype was counted between two and nine times. V usage is TRBV5-1 and J usage is TRBJ1-1, with 9 bases identical to TRBD1. The V gene end was trimmed by 4 bases and the J gene end by 1 base; junction bases not matched to a gene: 5. The CDR3 covers 15 residues. The germline V gene encodes CDR1 SGHRS and CDR2 YFSETQ. CDR3 DNA sequence: TGCGCCAGCAGCAGATCGGGACAGGGGAACACTGAAGCTTTCTTT. Its translation is CASSRSGQGNTEAFF.

The CDR3 sequence: CASSEGMASGDHYNEQFF. CDR3 sequence (DNA): TGTGCCAGCAGTGAAGGTATGGCTAGCGGGGACCATTACAATGAGCAGTTCTTC. V usage is TRBV2 and J usage is TRBJ2-1, with 9 bases identical to TRBD2. The germline V gene has CDR1 SNHLY and CDR2 FYNNEI. This CDR3 has 18 residues. After removal of 1 base from V and 4 bases from J, the junction contained 11 bases not matched to a gene.

This clonotype was recorded many times. The chain recombines TRBV6-1 with TRBJ2-7; D unclear. V gave up 5 bases and J gave up 3 bases, with 11 bases separating them. This CDR3 contains 13 residues. Germline V lookup: CDR1 MNHNS, CDR2 SASEGT. The CDR3 reads CASSYGPLYEQYF. The CDR3 coding sequence is TGTGCCAGCAGTTACGGGCCTCTCTACGAGCAGTACTTC.

The chain couples TRBV7-3 to TRBJ2-2; TRBD1 aligns across 7 bases. V was clipped by 8 bases and J by 4 bases; unmatched bases: 7. CDR1 is SGHTA and CDR2 is FQGTGA in the germline V gene. This CDR3 has 14 residues. The CDR3 DNA is TGTGCCAGCGGGGCAGGGGGAATCACCGGGGAGCTGTTTTTT. Amino acid sequence: CASGAGGITGELFF. Full variable domain (outside the CDR3, taken from reference TRBV7-3 and TRBJ2-2): GAGVSQTPSNKVTEKGKYVELRCDPISGHTALYWYRQSLGQGPEFLIYFQGTGAADDSGLPNDRFFAVRPEGSVSTLKIQRTERGDSAVYLCASGAGGITGELFFGEGSRLTVL.

This clonotype was counted many times. The V gene is TRBV12-3 or TRBV12-4, the J gene TRBJ1-1; D is possibly TRBD1 (6 bases). This CDR3 has 14 amino acids. Deletions cut 2 bases from V and 5 bases from J, with 12 bases between. The CDR3 reads CASSLSGQGTEAFF. Written as DNA, the CDR3 is TGTGCCAGCAGTTTATCAGGCCAGGGGACTGAAGCTTTCTTT.

This clonotype occurred many times. The V gene is TRBV7-8, the J gene TRBJ2-7; D is unclear. The CDR3 runs 14 residues. Per germline, CDR1 SGHVS and CDR2 FQNEAQ. V was cut by 4 bases and J by 3 bases, with 13 bases left in between. In DNA, the CDR3 is TGTGCCAGCAGCTCTAAAATAGGCGGCTACGAGCAGTACTTC. Protein sequence: CASSSKIGGYEQYF.

This clonotype appeared many times. This chain connects TRBV11-2 to TRBJ2-7; D might be TRBD1 (5 bases). V lost 3 bases and J 3 bases, leaving 12 bases between the germline ends. The CDR3 extends over 14 amino acids. Germline CDR1 is SGHAT and CDR2 is FQNNGV. CDR3 DNA: TGTGCCAGCAGCTTCACAGGACGTTACTACGAGCAGTACTTC. It encodes CASSFTGRYYEQYF.

As regards this clonotype: A read error may be the cause here, since a much bigger clone is one base away. The chain joins TRBV6-9 to TRBJ1-1; a possible D gene is TRBD1 (5 bases). There are 16 residues in the CDR3. Germline V CDR1 and CDR2: MNHGY, SVAAGI. V was clipped by 4 bases and J by 3 bases, with 18 bases between them. The DNA of the CDR3 is TGTGCCAGCAGTTTCTTATCAAGGGGCATGGACACTGAAGCTTTCTTT. This sequence encodes CASSFLSRGMDTEAFF.

This clonotype was recorded a few times. The J gene is TRBJ2-1, the V gene TRBV28, with 10 bases aligning to TRBD2. CDR1 is MDHEN and CDR2 is SYDVKM in the germline V gene. The V gene end was trimmed by 7 bases and the J gene end by 7 bases; junction bases not matched to a gene: 19. CDR3 length: 18 residues. The CDR3 nucleotides are TGTGCCAGCATCCCTCCTGGGCTAGCGGGAGTTTCGGGGAATGAGCAGTTCTTC. The encoded protein is CASIPPGLAGVSGNEQFF. The full variable domain, rest sourced from reference TRBV28 and TRBJ2-1, is DVKVTQSSRYLVKRTGEKVFLECVQDMDHENMFWYRQDPGLGLRLIYFSYDVKMKEKGDIPEGYSVSREKKERFSLILESASTNQTSMYLCASIPPGLAGVSGNEQFFGPGTRLTVL.

The table lists this clonotype with many counts. The rearrangement links TRBV6-2 or TRBV6-3 to TRBJ2-5; D may be TRBD2 (6 bases). Per the germline V gene, CDR1 is MNHEY and CDR2 is SVGEGT. Trimming shortened V by 11 bases and J by 1 base, and 14 bases separated the two germline ends. The CDR3 is 13 residues long. The CDR3 protein is CAGRVSGQETQYF. The CDR3, as DNA: TGTGCCGGGCGCGTTAGCGGCCAAGAGACCCAGTACTTC.

This clonotype was seen many times. V usage is TRBV12-3 or TRBV12-4 and J usage is TRBJ1-1, with D perhaps TRBD1 (6 bases). The CDR3 is 15 amino acids. The V end was cut by 5 bases, the J end by 6 bases, with 19 bases between. The CDR3 nucleotides read TGTGCCAGCAGTCAGCGGGACAAGGGTGGCGCTGAAGCTTTCTTT. Protein sequence: CASSQRDKGGAEAFF.

This chain connects TRBV2 to TRBJ2-2, with D unresolved. Trimming removed 6 bases from V and 7 bases from J, with 15 bases in between. The CDR3 has 14 residues. Germline V gives CDR1 SNHLY, CDR2 FYNNEI. In nucleotides, the CDR3 is TGTGCCAGCAGCCTCCTGCCCTCTGGCGGGGAGCTGTTTTTT. This sequence encodes CASSLLPSGGELFF.

This clonotype was recorded many times. The chain employs TRBV27 and TRBJ2-4; D is perhaps TRBD1 (5 bases). The CDR3 consists of 15 residues. V lost 3 bases to trimming and J lost 0 bases, with 9 bases between them. Germline V lookup: CDR1 MNHEY, CDR2 SMNVEV (reference sequence). The DNA for the CDR3 is TGTGCCAGCAGTTTCGACAGACTAGCCAAAAACATTCAGTACTTC. Encoded protein: CASSFDRLAKNIQYF.

This clonotype has only a few counts. The chain combines TRBV18 with TRBJ2-1; 14 bases map to TRBD2. The germline V gene has CDR1 KGHSH and CDR2 LQKENI. CDR3 size: 17 residues. V dropped 4 bases and J dropped 0; count of bases not matched to a gene: 2. CDR3 region: CASSRGTSGSSYNEQFF. The CDR3, as DNA: TGTGCCAGCTCACGAGGGACTAGCGGGAGCTCCTACAATGAGCAGTTCTTC.

This clonotype was detected ten times or more. V and J are TRBV6-1 and TRBJ1-2; 7 nucleotides align to TRBD1. The CDR3 is 12 amino acids. Per germline, CDR1 MNHNS and CDR2 SASEGT. The trim removed 8 bases at V and 3 bases at J, leaving 3 bases unmatched. CDR3 DNA sequence: TGTGCCAGCCTGGGGACAGACTATGGCTACACCTTC. This sequence encodes CASLGTDYGYTF.

V and J are TRBV20-1 and TRBJ2-1; 10 bases are a match to TRBD2. Germline CDR1 is DFQATT and CDR2 is SNEGSKA (reference sequence). The CDR3 covers 14 residues. The CDR3 loop is CSPPLAGVYNEQFF. The CDR3 region has the DNA TGCAGCCCCCCGCTAGCGGGAGTTTACAATGAGCAGTTCTTC.

This clonotype was detected ten times or more. The chain has TRBV29-1 and TRBJ1-1; TRBD1 might be the D (5 bases). V dropped 3 bases and J dropped 4 bases, with 15 bases sitting between them. The CDR3 has 14 amino acids. Germline values: CDR1 SQVTM, CDR2 ANQGSEA. CDR3 region: CSVDWGRVSTEAFF. CDR3 nucleotides: TGCAGCGTTGATTGGGGGAGGGTGTCCACTGAAGCTTTCTTT.

The chain links TRBV28 to TRBJ2-3; 14 nucleotides line up with TRBD2. Trimming removed 5 bases from V and 4 bases from J; junction bases left unmatched: 5. Germline CDR1 and CDR2: MDHEN and SYDVKM. CDR3 length: 16 residues. The CDR3 here is CASSRGTSGSADTQYF. CDR3 sequence (DNA): TGTGCCAGCAGTCGCGGGACTAGCGGGAGCGCAGATACGCAGTATTTT.